This T cell receptor beta chain was recovered during a study of somatic mutations in cytotoxic T cells in rheumatoid arthritis (dated by TCRdb to the late 2010s). Describing the broader study: Peripheral blood (30 ml EDTA) was collected from patients immediately after diagnosis and before any treatment began. Some V beta antibody-stained T-cell populations were flow-sorted on a FACSAria II or Sony SH800 at nearly 100% purity, and sorted V beta1+ cells also underwent TCRB sequencing. To characterize clonality, the study used TCRB deep sequencing while asking whether somatic mutations are carried by expanded CD8+ T-cell clones in newly diagnosed, untreated rheumatoid arthritis. For 65 rheumatoid arthritis patients and 15 to 25 healthy controls, TCRB deep sequencing was carried out. Patient and control groups had essentially identical median ages.

Sequencing of TCRB CDR3 was done on genomic DNA with the immunoSEQ assay. As for the original processing: Patient CD8+ clones larger than 1% were compared against published virus-specific TCRB sequences, and only a few matched. The analyses included only productive TCRB rearrangements. Defining a clone by its unique TCRB CDR3 sequence, the study calculated clonality as a productive clonality index derived from Shannon entropy. Repertoire overlap between two samples was calculated from the template counts of each clone relative to total templates per sample. V-gene usage measured by flow cytometry correlated with TCRB sequencing V-gene usage, with a Spearman r of roughly 0.64. Held by TCRdb, this immuneACCESS table contains in-frame sequences only and omits some clones. Under half of the omission traces to an unresolved V gene where checked; the cause of the rest is unknown. V and J calls and clone size are those listed in that table; D and trimming were worked out from the DNA. Present in this sample are 14,000 or so clones, around 68% of which were seen just once. The ten largest clones add up to around 27% of the sample.

The V end loses 4 bases and the J end loses 0 bases, and a stretch of 9 bases separates them. The CDR3 holds 14 amino acids from the cysteine to the phenylalanine. Only the CDR3 part of the read is kept: 42 bases, read in frame from the first base. In the germline V gene, CDR1 corresponds to MGHRA and CDR2 to YSYEKL. On an AutoMACS, CD4+ and CD8+ cells were isolated via positive magnetic bead selection, and their purity was verified by flow cytometry. Initial screening for clonal expansions relied on flow cytometry with a TCR V beta antibody panel, after which sorted CD8+ fractions underwent TCRB deep sequencing for characterization. Peripheral blood mononuclear cells were isolated by Ficoll-Paque PLUS density gradient separation. Nucleospin Tissue or Tissue XS kits were used to extract DNA from CD4-enriched, CD8-enriched or PBMC samples, and a Qubit 2.0 fluorometer was used for quantification. What the work shows at the level of the full study, not this receptor alone: The largest CD8+ clone made up more than 20% of CD8+ cells in about an eighth of the roughly 60 patients, and blood and synovial fluid shared several identical CD8+ TCRB sequences. The expanded CD8+ clones had unknown antigen targets, and not appearing in virus-specific databases did not rule out that they were virus-specific. There was no significant difference in CD8+ T-cell clonality between rheumatoid arthritis patients and age-matched healthy controls. Healthy controls showed no age-related increase in CD8+ clonality, whereas patients did (Spearman r ≈ 0.49). The slight TRBV07 underrepresentation in patients was not adjusted for multiple comparisons.

Comments on this clone: The target of this receptor is not known. No quality values exist for individual bases; no much larger clone is one base distant.

The specimen was CD8+ T cells sorted from blood. The sequence links TRBV4-1 to TRBJ1-1, with TRBD1 tentatively as D gene (6 bases match). This TCR was recovered from an adult with rheumatoid arthritis. The CDR3 loop reads CASSLGGMNTEAFF. The DNA sequence reads TGCGCCAGCAGCCTAGGGGGTATGAACACTGAAGCTTTCTTT.